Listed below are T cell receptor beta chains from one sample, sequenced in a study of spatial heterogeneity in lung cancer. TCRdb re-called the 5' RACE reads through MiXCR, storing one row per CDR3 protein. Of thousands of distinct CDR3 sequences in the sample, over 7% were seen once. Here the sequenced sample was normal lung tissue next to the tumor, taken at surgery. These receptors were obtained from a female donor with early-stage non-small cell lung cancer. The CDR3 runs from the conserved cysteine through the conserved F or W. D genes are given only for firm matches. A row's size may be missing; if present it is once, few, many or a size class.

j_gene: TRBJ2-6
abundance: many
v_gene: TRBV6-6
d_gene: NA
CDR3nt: TGTGCCAGCAGCCGCCTGGGGGGCTCTGGGGCCAACGTCCTGACTTTC
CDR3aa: CASSRLGGSGANVLTF

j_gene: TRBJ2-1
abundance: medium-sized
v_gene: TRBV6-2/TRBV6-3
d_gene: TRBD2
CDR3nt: TGTGCCAGCAGAGAAGCGGGAGGGCCTCACAATGAGCAGTTCTTC
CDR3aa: CASREAGGPHNEQFF

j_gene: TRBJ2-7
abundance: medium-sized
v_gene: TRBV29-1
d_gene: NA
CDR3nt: TGCAGCGTTGAACAGGGGGGCCACGAGCAGTACTTC
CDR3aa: CSVEQGGHEQYF

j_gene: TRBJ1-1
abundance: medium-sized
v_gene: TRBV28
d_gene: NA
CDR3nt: TGTGCCAGCAGTTTTCGGGGCTTGAACACTGAAGCTTTCTTT
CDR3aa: CASSFRGLNTEAFF

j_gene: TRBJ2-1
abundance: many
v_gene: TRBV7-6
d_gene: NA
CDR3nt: TGTGCCAGCAGCGCCAGGTCCGGGGTGTCCTACAATGAGCAGTTCTTC
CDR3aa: CASSARSGVSYNEQFF

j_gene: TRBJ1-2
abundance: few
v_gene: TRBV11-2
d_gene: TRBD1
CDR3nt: TGTGCCAGCAGCTTAGGGACAGGGGGCAGCTATGGCTACACCTTC
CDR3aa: CASSLGTGGSYGYTF

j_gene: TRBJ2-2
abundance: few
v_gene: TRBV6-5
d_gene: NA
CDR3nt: TGTGCCAGCAGTTACTTTGTCGGGACCGGGGAGCTGTTTTTT
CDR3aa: CASSYFVGTGELFF

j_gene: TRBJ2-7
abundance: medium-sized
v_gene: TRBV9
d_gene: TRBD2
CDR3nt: TGTGCCAGCAGCGTAGGGGTTGGAGGGGGACTAGCGAACGAGCAGTACTTC
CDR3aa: CASSVGVGGGLANEQYF

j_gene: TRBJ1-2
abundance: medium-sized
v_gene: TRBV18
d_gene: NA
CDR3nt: TGTGCCAGCTCACCACTTCCGGAGGCTAAGGATGGCTACACCTTC
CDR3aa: CASSPLPEAKDGYTF

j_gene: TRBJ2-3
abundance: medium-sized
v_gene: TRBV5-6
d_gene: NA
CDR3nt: TGTGCCAGCAGCTTGAAGGATACGCAGTATTTT
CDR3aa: CASSLKDTQYF

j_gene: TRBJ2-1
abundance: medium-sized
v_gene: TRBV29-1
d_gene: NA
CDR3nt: TGCAGCGTTGAGTACTGGAGCTCCTACAATGAGCAGTTCTTC
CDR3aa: CSVEYWSSYNEQFF

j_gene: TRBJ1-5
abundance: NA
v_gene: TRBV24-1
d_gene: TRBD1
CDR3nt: TGTGCCACCAGTCAGGGGGGTCTCAATCAGCCCCAGCATTTT
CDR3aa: CATSQGGLNQPQHF

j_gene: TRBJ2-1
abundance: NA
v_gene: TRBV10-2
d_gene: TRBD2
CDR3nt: TGCGCCAGCAGTGCTAGCGGGGGGTACACCAATGAGCAGTTCTTC
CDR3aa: CASSASGGYTNEQFF

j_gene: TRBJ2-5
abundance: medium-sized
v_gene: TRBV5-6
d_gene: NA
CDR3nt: TGTGCCAGCAGCCGCGACCCGTTCTCGGGGGATGTCCAGTACTTC
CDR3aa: CASSRDPFSGDVQYF

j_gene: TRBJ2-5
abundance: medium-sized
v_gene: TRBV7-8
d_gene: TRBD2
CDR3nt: TGTGCCAGCTATGACCAGCGGGGGGGCGGGGAGACCCAGTACTTC
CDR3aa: CASYDQRGGGETQYF

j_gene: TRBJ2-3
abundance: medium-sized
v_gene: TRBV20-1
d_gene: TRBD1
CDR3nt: TGCAGTGCGCCAAGGCAGGGGGCCTCAGATACGCAGTATTTT
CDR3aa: CSAPRQGASDTQYF

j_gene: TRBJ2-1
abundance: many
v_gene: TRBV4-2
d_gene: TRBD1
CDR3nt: TGTGCCAGCAGCCAAGACCCAGGGACAGCGTATCCTGGGGAGCAGTTCTTC
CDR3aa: CASSQDPGTAYPGEQFF

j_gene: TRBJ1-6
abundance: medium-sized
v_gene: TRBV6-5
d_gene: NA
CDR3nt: TGTGCCAGCAGTCCCAGACATCATAGGACGTATTCACCCCTCCACTTT
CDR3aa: CASSPRHHRTYSPLHF

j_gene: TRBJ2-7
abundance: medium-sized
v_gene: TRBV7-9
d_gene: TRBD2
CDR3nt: TGTGCCAGCAGCTTAGGGACTAGCGGGAGCTCCTACGAGCAGTACTTC
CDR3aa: CASSLGTSGSSYEQYF

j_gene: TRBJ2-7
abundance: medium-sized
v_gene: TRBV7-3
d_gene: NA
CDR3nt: TGTGCCAGCAGCCCAGGGGCCGGGGAGAGTAACGAGCAGTACTTC
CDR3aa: CASSPGAGESNEQYF

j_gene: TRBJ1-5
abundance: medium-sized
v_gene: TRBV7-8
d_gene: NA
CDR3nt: TGTGCCAGCAGCTTAAAGGTTAATCAGCCCCAGCATTTT
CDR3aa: CASSLKVNQPQHF

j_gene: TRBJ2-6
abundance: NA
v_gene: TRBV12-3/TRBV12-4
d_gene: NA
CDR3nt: TGTGCCAGCAACCTTCTCGGGAGATTCCACGTCCTGACTTTC
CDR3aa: CASNLLGRFHVLTF

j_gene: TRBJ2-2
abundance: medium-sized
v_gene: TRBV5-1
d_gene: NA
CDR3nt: TGCGCCAGCAGCTTGTGGAACACCGGGGAGCTGTTTTTT
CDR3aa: CASSLWNTGELFF

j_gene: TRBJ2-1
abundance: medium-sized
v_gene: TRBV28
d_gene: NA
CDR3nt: TGTGCCAGCAGTTACAACCCCAATGAGCAGTTCTTC
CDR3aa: CASSYNPNEQFF

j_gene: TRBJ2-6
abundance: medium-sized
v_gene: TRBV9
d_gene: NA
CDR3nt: TGTGCCAGCAGCGCACAGGGAAGTGGGGCCAACGTCCTGACTTTC
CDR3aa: CASSAQGSGANVLTF